These T cell receptor beta chains were read from a single sample in a study of radiation and T cells in renal cell carcinoma. The method was immunoSEQ multiplex PCR; TCRdb's version includes in-frame clones alone and lacks a portion of them. The repertoire includes 20,000 to 25,000 clones, roughly 80% of them detected once, and approximately 40% sits in the top ten. Sequenced material: blood, taken from a patient whose treatment included radiotherapy and nephrectomy. These receptors originate from a man aged 55 to 70 with renal cell carcinoma. The CDR3 runs from the conserved cysteine through the conserved F or W. D genes are given only for firm matches. Size values are once, few and many counts, or a class for expanded clones, and some rows have none.

v_call,clone_size,j_call,d_call,cdr3_nt,cdr3_aa
TRBV15,NA,TRBJ1-2,NA,TGTGCCACCAGCAGAGGACAGAACTATGGCTACACCTTC,CATSRGQNYGYTF
TRBV2,NA,TRBJ2-5,NA,TGTGCCTGTCGCCTGGGAGGAGAGACCCAGTACTTC,CACRLGGETQYF
TRBV6-5,NA,TRBJ2-7,TRBD2,TGTGCCAGCAGCCGAACTAGCGGGGGCTCCTACGAGCAGTACTTC,CASSRTSGGSYEQYF
TRBV6-5,NA,TRBJ2-7,TRBD1,TGTGCCAGCAGTTATTATTTTGGACAGGGATCCTACGAGCAGTACTTC,CASSYYFGQGSYEQYF
TRBV5-4,NA,TRBJ2-7,NA,TGTGCCAGCAGCCCGATCGGGGTCCCTCCTTTCTACGAGCAGTACTTC,CASSPIGVPPFYEQYF
TRBV6-5,NA,TRBJ2-3,NA,TGTGCCAGCAGTTCGACCTCGGCAGCGCAGTATTTT,CASSSTSAAQYF
TRBV10-3,NA,TRBJ1-2,TRBD1,TGTGCCATCAGTGAGAAGAGTCAATCTGGGGGACAGGGGATTTATGGCTACACCTTC,CAISEKSQSGGQGIYGYTF
TRBV30,NA,TRBJ2-2,NA,TGTGCCTGGAAACCCACGACCACGAACACCGGGGAGCTGTTTTTT,CAWKPTTTNTGELFF
TRBV19,NA,TRBJ2-3,TRBD2,TGTGCCAGTACCGTGGGGGGGAGCACAGATACGCAGTATTTT,CASTVGGSTDTQYF
TRBV7-2,few,TRBJ1-1,TRBD1,TGTGCCAGCAGCTTAGGAGCGAGGGGACAGGGAAGAGCTTTCTTT,CASSLGARGQGRAFF
TRBV7-2,few,TRBJ1-1,NA,TGTGCCAGCAGCTTGAGTTTCTCTGAAGCTTTCTTT,CASSLSFSEAFF
TRBV9,NA,TRBJ2-3,TRBD2,TGTGCCAGCAGCTCACTCCCTAGCGGGAGTCTAATAGCGGGAGATACGCAGTATTTT,CASSSLPSGSLIAGDTQYF
TRBV2,NA,TRBJ1-1,NA,TGTGCCAGCAGCGTCAGGGAGGGCACTGAAGCTTTCTTT,CASSVREGTEAFF
TRBV6-1,once,TRBJ1-2,NA,TGTGCCAGCAGTGGGGTCAGCAACTATGGCTACACCTTC,CASSGVSNYGYTF
TRBV10-3,NA,TRBJ1-5,NA,TGTGCCATCAGTGAGAAACAGGGAGGCAATCAGCCCCAGCATTTT,CAISEKQGGNQPQHF
TRBV27,NA,TRBJ2-7,NA,TGTGCCAGCAGTTTATTGGCGAAACCTTACGAGCAGTACTTC,CASSLLAKPYEQYF
TRBV6-5,medium-sized,TRBJ2-7,NA,TGTGCCAGCACTGGACAGCCCGCCTACGAGCAGTACTTC,CASTGQPAYEQYF
TRBV7-6,few,TRBJ2-7,TRBD1,TGTGCCAGCAGCTGGGACAGCTCCTACGAGCAGTACTTC,CASSWDSSYEQYF
TRBV7-2,NA,TRBJ2-5,NA,TGTGCCAGCAGCTTAAATTGGGGTCAGGTCCCCCAAGAGACCCAGTACTTC,CASSLNWGQVPQETQYF
TRBV7-9,NA,TRBJ1-1,NA,TGTGCCAGCAGCTTAGGGGGCTGGACTGAAGCTTTCTTT,CASSLGGWTEAFF
TRBV5-1,NA,TRBJ2-5,TRBD1,TGCGCCAGCAGCACAGGGGGCGGACAAGAGACCCAGTACTTC,CASSTGGGQETQYF
TRBV5-1,NA,TRBJ1-2,NA,TGCGCCAGCAGAGAGCAGGACTATGGCTACACCTTC,CASREQDYGYTF